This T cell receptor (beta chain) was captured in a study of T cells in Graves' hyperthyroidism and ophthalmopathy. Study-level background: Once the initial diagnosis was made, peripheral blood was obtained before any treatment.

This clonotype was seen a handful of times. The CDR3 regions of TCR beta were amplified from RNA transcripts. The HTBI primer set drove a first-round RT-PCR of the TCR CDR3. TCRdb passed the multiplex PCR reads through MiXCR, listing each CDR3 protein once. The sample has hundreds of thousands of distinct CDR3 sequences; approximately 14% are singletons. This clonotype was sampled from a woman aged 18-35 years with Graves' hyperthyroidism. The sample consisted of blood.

The CDR3, as DNA: TGTGCCAGCAGTGGGATACAGGGGTTGGACACCGGGGAGCTGTTTTTT. It codes for CASSGIQGLDTGELFF. The V gene is TRBV6-2 or TRBV6-3, the J gene TRBJ2-2; 7 nucleotides align to TRBD1. V shed 5 bases and J 3 bases; nucleotides not matched to a gene: 9. Germline assignment: CDR1 MNHEY and CDR2 SVGEGT. The CDR3 is 16 residues long.